Listed below are T cell receptor beta chains from one sample, sequenced in a study of blood T cell repertoires in COVID-19. TCRdb's table, derived via immunoSEQ multiplex PCR, lists solely in-frame clones and lacks some. Of fewer than 250,000 clones listed, 84% were seen once; the top ten hold about 10%. The sample comprised peripheral blood. The receptor set was obtained from an elderly woman with COVID-19, enrolled during active disease. CDR3s include the opening cysteine and the closing phenylalanine or tryptophan. Each record gives: clone size, V gene, J gene, CDR3 length, CDR3 protein. A clone size is listed for some rows: how often the clone was seen (once, few, many), or a class if it is expanded.

>NA|TRBV7-2|TRBJ2-7|16
CASSLERRGVSYEQYF
>NA|TRBV10-3|TRBJ2-2|12
CATGEGTGELFF
>NA|TRBV24-1|TRBJ2-5|16
CATSDLPGVFQETQYF
>few|TRBV6-1|TRBJ2-2|15
CASSETGRGTGELFF
>NA|TRBV30|TRBJ1-6|17
CAWSVGSSPDYNSPLHF
>NA|TRBV19|TRBJ2-7|15
CASSSDSGRSYEQYF
>NA|TRBV6-5|TRBJ2-3|16
CASSYGTSGGTDTQYF
>NA|TRBV7-9|TRBJ1-2|13
CASSPGEHGGYTF
>once|TRBV10-1|TRBJ2-1|13
CASSESLYNEQFF
>NA|TRBV5-1|TRBJ2-7|11
CASSLGQGFHF
>NA|TRBV4-2|TRBJ2-5|15
CASSQERGRQETQYF
>NA|TRBV28|TRBJ1-2|16
CASSLPIAGGSYGYTF
>NA|TRBV2|TRBJ1-2|15
CASSLRQGSNYGYTF
>NA|TRBV6-5|TRBJ1-6|16
CASSYPGGGANSPLHF
>NA|TRBV2|TRBJ1-1|14
CASSEPRTGGGAFF
>NA|TRBV3-1/TRBV3-2|TRBJ1-3|18
CASSLGGTGGAKGNTIYF
>NA|TRBV6-5|TRBJ2-7|14
CASSSPRGAYEQYF
>once|TRBV19|TRBJ2-7|14
CASSVGTGSYEQYF
>NA|TRBV27|TRBJ1-2|14
CASGTQGSGYGYTF
>NA|TRBV7-2|TRBJ1-6|15
CASSPQQGIDSPLHF
>NA|TRBV7-6|TRBJ2-3|14
CASRAGGGTDTQYF
>NA|TRBV5-1|TRBJ2-7|15
CASSSGGGGFVEQYF
>NA|TRBV18|TRBJ2-3|16
CASSPPAGGGADTQYF
>few|TRBV7-2|TRBJ1-3|16
CASSLDAASSGNTIYF
>NA|TRBV6-5|TRBJ2-5|15
CASSYQGMGGETQYF
>NA|TRBV18|TRBJ1-5|14
CASSPQGDYQPQHF
>NA|TRBV11-3|TRBJ2-5|14
CASSGGGTQETQYF
>few|TRBV2|TRBJ1-5|15
CASSSGTGGSQPQHF
>NA|TRBV13|TRBJ1-3|15
CASSLETSSGNTIYF
>NA|TRBV19|TRBJ1-3|15
CASRGVDTSGNTIYF
>NA|TRBV2|TRBJ1-4|16
CASSVRRTDHNEKLFF
>NA|TRBV4-1|TRBJ1-1|15
CASKGFQTGNTEAFF
>NA|TRBV28|TRBJ2-1|14
CASSLSGNSNEQFF
>NA|TRBV6-2/TRBV6-3|TRBJ1-5|16
CASSSSGQLGNQPQHF
>once|TRBV18|TRBJ1-4|13
CASSEGTNEKLFF
>NA|TRBV19|TRBJ1-1|15
CASGTWQAGDTEAFF
>NA|TRBV7-8|TRBJ1-6|18
CASSSLGAQSSYNSPLHF
>NA|TRBV5-1|TRBJ1-2|19
CASSLAAGQGVGANYGYTF
>NA|TRBV7-7|TRBJ2-1|17
CASSLVPAGGGFDEQFF
>NA|TRBV18|TRBJ1-5|15
CASSKGQEGNQPQHF
>few|TRBV3-1/TRBV3-2|TRBJ1-1|14
CASSIGQRNTEAFF
>few|TRBV28|TRBJ1-4|19
CASSLFPRTVSSTNEKLFF
>once|TRBV5-4|TRBJ1-1|16
CASSFGGGVLNTEAFF
>NA|TRBV7-9|TRBJ2-1|13
CASSQPGNNEQFF
>NA|TRBV28|TRBJ1-2|15
CASSSIGTSSGGYTF
>NA|TRBV19|TRBJ2-1|13
CACKEVRYNEQFF
>NA|TRBV6-6|TRBJ1-2|12
CASTGQDYGYTF
>few|TRBV5-4|TRBJ1-2|13
CASSLDRVGGYTF
>NA|TRBV2|TRBJ2-3|13
CASSGHSADTQYF
>NA|TRBV11-3|TRBJ1-6|14
CASSLGTANSPLHF
>NA|TRBV6-5|TRBJ1-2|13
CASRSQGVSGYTF
>NA|TRBV19|TRBJ2-3|15
CASSISGTGFDTQYF
>once|TRBV11-2|TRBJ1-1|13
CASSASRGTEAFF
>NA|TRBV7-2|TRBJ2-3|14
CASSTSGGTDTQYF
>NA|TRBV28|TRBJ1-1|12
CASRPGKAEAFF
>NA|TRBV20-1|TRBJ2-7|11
CSARFGVEQYF
>NA|TRBV15|TRBJ2-2|15
CATSRAESNTGELFF